What follows are 16 T cell receptor beta chains derived from one specimen sequenced in a study of shared clonotypes between healthy human individuals. Sequenced by immunoSEQ multiplex PCR; TCRdb stores in-frame clones only, minus some. The repertoire holds 2 million to 2.5 million clones, approximately 95% seen once, with about 0.13% in the top ten. Sample: naive CD4+ T cells sorted from blood. Subset of the sample: CD45RA+ positively selected. These receptors were obtained from a man between 18 and 29 years old in good health.

The chain recombines TRBV21-1 with TRBJ1-2; TRBD1, as called in the table, went unchecked against the DNA. TRBV21-1 is reported as a pseudogene. This CDR3 is 16 amino acids long. For the CDR3, the DNA is TGTGCCAGCGGCCTCGGTTCTTGGGCGATTAACTATGGCTACACCTTC. Its protein is CASGLGSWAINYGYTF.

Concerning this clone itself: The sample carries other DNA sequences with the same CDR3. The V and J genes are TRBV7-8 and TRBJ1-5; D possibly corresponds to TRBD1 (5 bases). The germline V gene encodes CDR1 SGHVS and CDR2 FQNEAQ. V was shortened by 1 base and J by 6 bases, with 7 bases between the two germline ends. The CDR3 consists of 13 residues. The CDR3 nucleotides are TGTGCCAGCAGCTTAGACGGGACTCAGCCCCAGCATTTT. It yields the protein CASSLDGTQPQHF.

The J gene is TRBJ1-2, the V gene TRBV19; 7 nucleotides align to TRBD1. The germline gives CDR1 LNHDA, CDR2 SQIVND (reference sequence). This CDR3 contains 13 residues. Germline trimming cut 9 bases from V and 4 bases from J; bases unmatched to any gene: 8. The CDR3 loop reads CASNLGQFYGYTF. CDR3 nucleotides: TGTGCCAGCAACCTGGGACAGTTCTATGGCTACACCTTC.

J is TRBJ2-7 and V is TRBV6-6; 10 positions agree with TRBD1. J was trimmed by 7 bases and V by 8 bases; bases with no gene match: 11. The CDR3 is made up of 14 amino acids. Germline values: CDR1 MNHNY, CDR2 SVGAGI (reference sequence). This chain's CDR3 is CASDPGTGDREQYF. Here the CDR3 DNA reads TGTGCCAGCGATCCCGGGACAGGGGACAGGGAGCAGTACTTC.

The chain carries TRBV11-2 and TRBJ1-3; D may be TRBD1 (6 bases). Germline V gene sequence: CDR1 SGHAT, CDR2 FQNNGV. The CDR3 has 14 residues. V was trimmed by 6 bases and J by 4 bases, leaving 13 bases between them. CDR3 amino acids: CASRETGTGNTIYF. DNA of the CDR3: TGTGCCAGCAGGGAAACAGGGACCGGAAACACCATATATTTT.

This clone was observed a handful of times. The chain has TRBV4-1 and TRBJ2-7; no reliable D call. The CDR3 has 13 residues. Germline V gene lookup returns CDR1 MGHRA and CDR2 YSYEKL. V lost 1 base and J lost 0, with 4 bases in between. CDR3: CASSQVDSYEQYF. DNA for the CDR3: TGCGCCAGCAGCCAAGTTGACTCCTACGAGCAGTACTTC.

This clone occurred once. The chain joins TRBV5-1 to TRBJ2-2, with D tentatively TRBD1 (6 bases). There are 15 residues in the CDR3. The V and J ends lost 4 bases and 2 bases respectively, with 12 bases between them. Germline CDR1 reads SGHRS; CDR2 reads YFSETQ. CDR3 sequence: CASSIRTANTGELFF. The CDR3 DNA reads TGCGCCAGCAGCATAAGGACAGCAAACACCGGGGAGCTGTTTTTT.

V gene TRBV4-1 combines with J gene TRBJ2-1; 9 bases are shared with TRBD2. CDR3 length equals 15 residues. J lost 6 bases, V lost 1 base, and 4 bases had no gene match. Germline CDR1 reads MGHRA; CDR2 reads YSYEKL. The CDR3 region has the DNA TGCGCCAGCAGCCAAGGGGGACTAGCATCCAATGAGCAGTTCTTC. Translating it yields CASSQGGLASNEQFF.

The DNA of the CDR3 is TGTGCCGGGGGGAGGGACCTCTCCTACGAGCAGTACTTC. The encoded protein is CAGGRDLSYEQYF. The chain links TRBV2 to TRBJ2-7; the match to TRBD2 covers 7 bases. The ends lost 11 bases at V and 0 bases at J; junction bases unmatched: 7. There are 13 residues in the CDR3. Germline CDR1 and CDR2: SNHLY and FYNNEI.

Concerning this clone itself: The junction departs from germline at one end; a sequencing error may be responsible. V gene TRBV9 combines with J gene TRBJ2-7, with TRBD1 identical over 7 bases. Germline CDR1 SGDLS, CDR2 YYNGEE. This CDR3 region has 14 residues. CDR3 sequence reads: CASSPAPGTAEENF. CDR3 DNA sequence: TGTGCCAGCAGCCCCGCCCCCGGGACAGCCGAGGAGAACTTC.

The J gene is TRBJ2-3, the V gene TRBV11-2; D uncertain. V gave up 2 bases and J gave up 7 bases, with 10 bases separating them. This CDR3 has 13 amino acids. CDR1 is SGHAT and CDR2 is FQNNGV in the germline V gene. As DNA, the CDR3 is TGTGCCAGCAGCTTAACCGCTTTAAATACGCAGTATTTT. It encodes CASSLTALNTQYF.

The chain uses TRBV5-1 and TRBJ1-4; D remains ambiguous. The V end lost 1 base, the J end lost 0 bases, and 7 bases lay between the germline ends. Per the germline V gene, CDR1 is SGHRS and CDR2 is YFSETQ. The CDR3 covers 15 residues. Written as DNA, the CDR3 is TGCGCCAGCAGCTTGCACACCGCAACTAATGAAAAACTGTTTTTT. This translates into CASSLHTATNEKLFF.

The rearrangement links TRBV12-5 to TRBJ2-2, with 7 bases that match TRBD1. CDR1 is LGHNT, CDR2 FRNRAP, per germline. This CDR3 is 15 amino acids long. J gave up 2 bases and V 2 bases, and 2 bases lay outside the gene matches. DNA of the CDR3: TGTGCTAGTGGTTTGAGGGGGCTCAACACCGGGGAGCTGTTTTTT. Its protein product is CASGLRGLNTGELFF.

V gene TRBV9 combines with J gene TRBJ2-2; 10 nucleotides align to TRBD2. Per germline, CDR1 SGDLS and CDR2 YYNGEE. The CDR3 covers 15 residues. V was clipped by 4 bases and J by 2 bases; unmatched bases: 2. CDR3 loop: CASSTSGVNTGELFF. DNA for the CDR3: TGTGCCAGCAGCACTAGCGGGGTTAACACCGGGGAGCTGTTTTTT. Using reference TRBV9 and TRBJ2-2 for the parts outside the CDR3, the full variable domain is DSGVTQTPKHLITATGQRVTLRCSPRSGDLSVYWYQQSLDQGLQFLIQYYNGEERAKGNILERFSAQQFPDLHSELNLSSLELGDSALYFCASSTSGVNTGELFFGEGSRLTVL.

This sequence joins TRBV6-5 and TRBJ1-1, with TRBD1 matching over 7 bases. CDR1 is MNHEY and CDR2 is SVGAGI in the germline V gene. The trim removed 5 bases at V and 6 bases at J, leaving 9 bases unmatched. The CDR3 totals 14 residues. CDR3 protein: CASSTGTDNAEAFF. The CDR3 DNA follows: TGTGCCAGCAGTACCGGGACAGATAATGCTGAAGCTTTCTTT.

The CDR3 reads CASSDYSDRGEQYF. The DNA of the CDR3 is TGTGCCAGCAGTGACTATTCGGACAGGGGCGAGCAGTACTTC. The chain uses TRBV25-1 and TRBJ2-7; TRBD1 matches 9 bases. The CDR3 contains 14 residues. The V segment lost 3 bases and the J segment 6 bases; nucleotides outside the gene matches: 6. The V gene's germline CDR1 is MGHDK and CDR2 SYGVNS.